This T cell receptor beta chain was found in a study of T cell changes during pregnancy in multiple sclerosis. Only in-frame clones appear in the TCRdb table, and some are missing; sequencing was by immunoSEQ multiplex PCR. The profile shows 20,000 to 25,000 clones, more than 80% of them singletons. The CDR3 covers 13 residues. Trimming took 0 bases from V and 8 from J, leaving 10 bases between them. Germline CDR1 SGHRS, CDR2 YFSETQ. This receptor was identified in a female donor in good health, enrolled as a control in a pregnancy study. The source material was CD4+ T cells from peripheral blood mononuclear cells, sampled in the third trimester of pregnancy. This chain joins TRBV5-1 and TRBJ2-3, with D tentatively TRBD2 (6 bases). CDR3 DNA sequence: TGCGCCAGCAGCTTGGGAATGGGGGGTACGCAGTATTTT. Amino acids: CASSLGMGGTQYF.